This TCR beta chain was sequenced during a study of cytomegalovirus exposure and HLA in healthy donors. V was pared by 5 bases and J by 0 bases, with 4 bases of the junction left unmatched. This CDR3 region has 16 residues. Germline CDR1 reads SGHTA; CDR2 reads FQGTGA. The PCR made use of 60 Vbeta and 13 Jbeta primers. Assay: immunoSEQ multiplex PCR; the TCRdb copy retains only in-frame clones and omits some. There are 95,000 to 150,000 clones in the sample; 80% occur only once, and 0.95% to 1.5% lies in the top ten. The chain recombines TRBV7-3 with TRBJ1-6, with 7 positions matching TRBD1. The source of this sequence is a female donor in good health and CMV-seronegative. The sample taken for sequencing was PBMCs. CDR3 sequence (DNA): TGTGCCAGCAGCGCACAGGGGAGCTCCTATAATTCACCCCTCCACTTT. It is translated as CASSAQGSSYNSPLHF.